In its sample, the clone carrying this T cell receptor beta chain was seen a few times. Antigen: not known. TCRdb's copy holds only in-frame clones and misses some; the assay was immunoSEQ multiplex PCR. The profile shows under 65,000 clones, approximately 80% of them singletons. Germline values: CDR1 MGHRA, CDR2 YSYEKL. The ends were cut back, 4 bases at V and 7 bases at J, with 19 bases in the middle. This CDR3 is built from 16 residues. Patients had chemo-refractory metastatic non-small-cell lung cancer and received focal radiation plus CTLA-4 blockade that used ipilimumab. This specimen belongs to a study of radiotherapy plus CTLA-4 blockade in lung cancer. Findings and caveats of the study: Strongest reported response predictors: early blood clone changes and post-radiation interferon-beta.

The source of this sequence is a human donor with non-small cell lung cancer whose response to radiotherapy plus ipilimumab could not be evaluated. The sequenced sample was peripheral blood, obtained from a patient treated with radiotherapy plus ipilimumab. J is TRBJ2-2 and V is TRBV4-1, with D tentatively TRBD2 (5 bases). CDR3 sequence: CASSPPRESRGGELFF. The CDR3 coding sequence is TGCGCCAGCAGCCCCCCCCGGGAATCCCGGGGCGGGGAGCTGTTTTTT.